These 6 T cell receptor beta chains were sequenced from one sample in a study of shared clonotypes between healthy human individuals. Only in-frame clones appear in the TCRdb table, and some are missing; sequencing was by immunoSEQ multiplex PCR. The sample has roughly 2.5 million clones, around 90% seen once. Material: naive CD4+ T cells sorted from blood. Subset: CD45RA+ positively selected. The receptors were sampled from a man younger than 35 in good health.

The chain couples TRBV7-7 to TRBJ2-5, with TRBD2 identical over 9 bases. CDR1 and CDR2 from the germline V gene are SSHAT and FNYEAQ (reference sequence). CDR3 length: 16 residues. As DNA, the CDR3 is TGTGCTAGCCAACGCGCCGGGACTAGCAGCCAAGAGACCCAGTACTTC. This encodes CASQRAGTSSQETQYF.

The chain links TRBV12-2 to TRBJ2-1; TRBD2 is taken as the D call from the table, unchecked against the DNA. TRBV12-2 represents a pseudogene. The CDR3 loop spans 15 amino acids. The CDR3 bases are TGTGCAAGTCGCTTAGGGACTAGTAATCCGGATGAGCAGTTCTTC. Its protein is CASRLGTSNPDEQFF.

The CDR3 nucleotides are TGTGCCAGCAGCTTAGCGGGGGCAGGGGAGCCCCAGCATTTT. It is translated as CASSLAGAGEPQHF. This chain links TRBV7-2 with TRBJ1-5, with D possibly being TRBD1 (6 bases). CDR3 length: 14 residues. Deletions cut 0 bases from V and 8 bases from J, with 11 bases between. Germline V CDR1 and CDR2: SGHTA, FQGNSA.

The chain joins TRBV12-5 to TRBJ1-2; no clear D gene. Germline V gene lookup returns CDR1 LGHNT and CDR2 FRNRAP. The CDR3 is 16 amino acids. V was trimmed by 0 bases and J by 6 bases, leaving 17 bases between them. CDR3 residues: CASGLVPLLDIDGYTF. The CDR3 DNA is TGTGCTAGTGGTTTGGTGCCCCTTTTAGACATCGATGGCTACACCTTC.

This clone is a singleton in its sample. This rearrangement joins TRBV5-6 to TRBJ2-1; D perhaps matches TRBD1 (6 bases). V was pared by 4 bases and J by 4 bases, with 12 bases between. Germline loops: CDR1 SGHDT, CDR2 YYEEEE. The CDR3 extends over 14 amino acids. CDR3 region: CASSLGTPYNEQFF. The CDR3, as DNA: TGTGCCAGCAGCCTCGGGACACCTTACAATGAGCAGTTCTTC. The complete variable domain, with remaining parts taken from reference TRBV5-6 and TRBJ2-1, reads DAGVTQSPTHLIKTRGQQVTLRCSPKSGHDTVSWYQQALGQGPQFIFQYYEEEERQRGNFPDRFSGHQFPNYSSELNVNALLLGDSALYLCASSLGTPYNEQFFGPGTRLTVL.

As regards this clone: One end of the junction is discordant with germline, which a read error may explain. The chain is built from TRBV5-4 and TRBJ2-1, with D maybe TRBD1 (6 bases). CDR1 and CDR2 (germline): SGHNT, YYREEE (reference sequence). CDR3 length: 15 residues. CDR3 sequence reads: CASSHDRLNYNEQFF. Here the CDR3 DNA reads TGCGCCAGCAGTCACGACAGGTTAAATTACAATGAGCAGTTCTTC.